This T cell receptor beta chain stems from a study of Graves' ophthalmopathy and Graves' hyperthyroidism. After removal of 5 bases from V and 1 base from J, the junction contained 5 bases not matched to a gene. Germline loops: CDR1 SGHAT, CDR2 FQNNGV. There are 16 residues in the CDR3. This clonotype was counted many times. The sequenced template was RNA, covering the TCR beta CDR3 region. After a first-round RT-PCR with HTBI primers, a second-round multiplex PCR was run. MiXCR, applied by TCRdb to the multiplex PCR reads, yields one record per CDR3 protein. The profile shows over a million distinct CDR3 sequences, 35% to 40% of them singletons.

This sequence originates from an adult man with Graves' hyperthyroidism. The chain carries TRBV11-2 and TRBJ2-6, with 7 bases fitting TRBD1. Sequencing was performed on peripheral blood or thyroid tissue (not recorded which). CDR3 bases: TGTGCCAGCAGCCTGAGACAGGGTTCTGGGGCCAACGTCCTGACTTTC. Protein sequence: CASSLRQGSGANVLTF.